The clone carrying this T cell receptor (beta chain) was detected only a few times. The antigen remains undetermined. These data originate in a study of blood T cells in healthy people across ages. Study-level results: The study could not conclusively compare naive and antigen-experienced cells, given its unsorted PBMCs. Per-million-T-cell TCR beta diversity fell roughly linearly with age.

Using a J-beta primer mix together with a sample-barcoded 5' primer, a second PCR was run for about 7 to 12 cycles. From the 5' RACE reads, TCRdb called clonotypes with MiXCR, one entry per CDR3 protein. The table records some 760,000 distinct CDR3 sequences, approximately 25% of them present only once. V was clipped by 7 bases and J by 2 bases, with 18 bases between them. Germline values: CDR1 SGHRS, CDR2 YFSETQ. The CDR3 spans 15 residues. Separately, the same data were catalogued under a study of T cells of mothers and their children.

This clonotype was sampled from a boy between 10 and 17 years old in good health. Sequencing input: blood. The V and J genes are TRBV5-1 and TRBJ1-1; D is uncertain. CDR3 protein: CASPSPSTKNTEAFF. In nucleotides, the CDR3 is TGCGCCAGCCCCAGTCCTTCAACGAAAAACACTGAAGCTTTCTTT.